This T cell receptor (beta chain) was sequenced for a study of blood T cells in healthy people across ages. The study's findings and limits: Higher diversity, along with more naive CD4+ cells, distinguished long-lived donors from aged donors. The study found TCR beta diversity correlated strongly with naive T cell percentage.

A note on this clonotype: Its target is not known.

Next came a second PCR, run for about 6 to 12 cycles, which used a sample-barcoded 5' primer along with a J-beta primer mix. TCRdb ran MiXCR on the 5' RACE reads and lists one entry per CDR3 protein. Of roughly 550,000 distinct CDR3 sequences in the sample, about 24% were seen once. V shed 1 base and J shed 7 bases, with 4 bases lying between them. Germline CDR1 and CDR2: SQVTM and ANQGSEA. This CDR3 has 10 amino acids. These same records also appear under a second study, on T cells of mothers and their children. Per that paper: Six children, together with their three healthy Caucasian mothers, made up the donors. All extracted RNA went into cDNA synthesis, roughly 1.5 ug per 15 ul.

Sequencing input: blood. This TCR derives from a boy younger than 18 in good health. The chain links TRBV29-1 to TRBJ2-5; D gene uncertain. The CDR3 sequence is CSVEALTQYF. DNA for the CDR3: TGCAGCGTTGAAGCACTGACCCAGTACTTC. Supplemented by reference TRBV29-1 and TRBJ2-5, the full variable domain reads SAVISQKPSRDICQRGTSLTIQCQVDSQVTMMFWYRQQPGQSLTLIATANQGSEATYESGFVIDKFPISRPNLTFSTLTVSNMSPEDSSIYLCSVEALTQYFGPGTRLLVL.